The entry that follows covers one T cell receptor (beta chain) sequence. This clone was observed a handful of times. What this receptor recognizes is not known. Base qualities are not recorded, but no much larger clone differs from it by a single base. CDR1 and CDR2, looked up from the germline V gene, are SGHRS and YFSETQ. From cysteine to phenylalanine, the CDR3 is 13 amino acids long. This entry keeps only the CDR3 DNA: 39 bases, framed from base 1. The V and J ends are trimmed by 5 bases and 3 bases, leaving 11 bases between them. This sample was included in a study of PD-L1 blockade in urothelial cancer (dated by TCRdb to about 2017). Describing the broader study: All patients started therapy in about 2014 and received atezolizumab 1,200 mg intravenously every 3 weeks. About nine tenths of the roughly 29 patients were identified as males with urothelial cancer of bladder origin, and a prior smoking history was reported by 18 of 29 patients. An exploratory multi-omic analysis was conducted of the somatic, immune and clinical correlates of response to PD-L1 blockade with atezolizumab in urothelial cancer. Pretreatment tumor samples, along with matched peripheral blood serially collected before and after atezolizumab treatment, were subjected to TCR sequencing. Durable clinical benefit was achieved by nine patients but not by the remaining 20. Blood samples were analyzed at two time points: 3 weeks after treatment start (second dose) and 6 weeks after treatment start. In the same patients, whole exome sequencing and RNA sequencing of pretreatment tumors were performed in addition to TCR sequencing. Pretreatment blood TCR-seq was available for twenty-nine patients, at least one posttreatment blood collection was obtained for 24 patients, and tumor TCR-seq was available for 24 patients. Blood samples gave a median of 141,255 T cells and tens of thousands of unique TCRs, with a median clonality of 0.080. Progression-free survival longer than 6 months counted as durable clinical benefit, and TCR features were additionally tested against both progression-free and overall survival. Patients had an ECOG performance status of 0 or 1 and had received between 0 and 3 prior chemotherapy regimens.

Synthetic TCR analog templates were spiked into each PCR so that absolute template abundance could be estimated from read counts. TCRbeta CDR3 regions were amplified from genomic DNA with bias-controlled V and J gene primers using the immunoSEQ assay. Sequencing of rearranged TCRbeta segments was done at approximately 20X coverage. Concerning the study's data processing: Sequencing errors were corrected by clustering, and CDR3s were annotated against IMGT so that V, D and J genes could be assigned. Downstream analyses used only productive TCRbeta rearrangements and left out out-of-frame or stop-codon sequences. Clonality was calculated as one minus the Shannon entropy normalized by the log of the number of unique productive sequences. Fisher's exact test with Benjamini-Hochberg correction, at a threshold of adjusted p below 0.01, was used to find clones that differed between time points or between blood and tumor. TCRdb's version of the immuneACCESS table is confined to in-frame rearrangements and falls short of the full clone set. An unresolved V gene accounts for under half of the shortfall where checked; the remainder is of unknown origin. V and J calls and clone size follow that table, whereas D and trimming were derived from the DNA. The sample data list more than 90,000 clones, and approximately 82% of these were observed just once. The ten biggest clones cover around 7.7% of the sample.

Broader findings and caveats from the paper: Among patients with durable benefit, tumor-associated TCR clones showed greater expansion in peripheral blood 3 weeks after treatment started (n ≈ 21, p = 0.022). Improved progression-free and overall survival was associated with having pretreatment peripheral blood TCR clonality below the median. Because the sample size was small (n of about 27) and many exploratory analyses were performed, the results are intended to be hypothesis-generating.

The label giving this sample's time point can be read as: peripheral blood 6 weeks after treatment start. A cohort of about 31 patients with locally advanced or metastatic urothelial carcinoma, treated at Memorial Sloan Kettering on a trial protocol, was included. Peripheral blood mononuclear cells were collected pretreatment and during treatment, with between 1 and 8 total time points obtained per patient. The Qiagen DNeasy Blood extraction kit was used to purify genomic DNA from total PBMCs and tumor samples. Collected pretreatment and during treatment, PBMCs were isolated and stored as previously described.

The sequencing used PBMCs, collected around atezolizumab (anti-PD-L1) treatment. The receptor chain draws on TRBV5-1 and TRBJ1-1; TRBD1 might be the D gene, on 5 matching bases. This clonotype was obtained from a man between 65 and 85 years old with urothelial cancer. The CDR3: CASSWGGDTEAFF. The bases read TGCGCCAGCAGTTGGGGGGGGGACACTGAAGCTTTCTTT.